This entry lists 2 T cell receptor beta chains sequenced from one sample in a study of T cell clonality in common variable immunodeficiency. The protocol was immunoSEQ multiplex PCR, while the TCRdb copy is restricted to in-frame clones and leaves out a portion. The data list 35,000 to 50,000 clones, none observed once; about 0.73% falls to the top ten. Specimen: peripheral blood mononuclear cells. These receptors were taken from a person aged 18-70 years in good health.

This clone was observed at least ten times. The read ends 3 residues before the CDR3 terminus; that terminus is restored from the germline J gene. V usage is TRBV30 and J usage is TRBJ2-3; possibly TRBD2 for D (5 bases). V lost 2 bases to trimming and J lost 2 bases, with 11 bases between them. The CDR3 sequence is 14 residues long. Germline CDR1 GTSNPN, CDR2 SVGIG (reference sequence). The CDR3 spells CAWSRGSDTDTQYF. The covered CDR3 bases are TGTGCCTGGAGTCGGGGATCGGACACAGATACG.

This clone occurred many times. The CDR3 extends 3 residues past the end of the read, so its final part is completed from the germline J gene. The chain employs TRBV5-5 and TRBJ1-4; possible D gene TRBD1, 6 bases. The length of the CDR3 is 15 residues. Trimming removed 5 bases from V and 3 bases from J, with 14 bases in between. Germline assignment: CDR1 SGHKS and CDR2 YYEKEE (reference sequence). The CDR3 here is CASSLTGSPNEKLFF. The covered CDR3 bases are TGTGCCAGCAGTTTAACAGGGTCTCCTAATGAAAAA.